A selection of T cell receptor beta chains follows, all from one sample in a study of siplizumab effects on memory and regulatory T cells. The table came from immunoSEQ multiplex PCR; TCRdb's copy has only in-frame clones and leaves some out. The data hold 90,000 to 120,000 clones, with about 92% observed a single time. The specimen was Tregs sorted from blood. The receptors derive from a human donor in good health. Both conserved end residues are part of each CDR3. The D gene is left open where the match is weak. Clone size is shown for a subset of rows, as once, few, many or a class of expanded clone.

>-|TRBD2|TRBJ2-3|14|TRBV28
CASSSSGSTDTQYF
TGTGCCAGCAGTTCTAGCGGGAGCACAGATACGCAGTATTTT
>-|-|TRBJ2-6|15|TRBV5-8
CASSILHSGANVLTF
TGTGCCAGCAGCATCCTGCATTCTGGGGCCAACGTCCTGACTTTC
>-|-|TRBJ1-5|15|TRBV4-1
CASSQDPASNQPQHF
TGCGCCAGCAGCCAAGACCCAGCAAGCAATCAGCCCCAGCATTTT
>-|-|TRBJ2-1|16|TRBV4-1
CASSQASELALHEQFF
TGCGCCAGCAGCCAAGCCTCGGAACTAGCTCTCCATGAGCAGTTCTTC
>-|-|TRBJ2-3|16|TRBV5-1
CASSSRGHSSPDTQYF
TGCGCCAGCAGCTCCCGGGGCCACTCCAGTCCAGATACGCAGTATTTT
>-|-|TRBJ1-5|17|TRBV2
CASRAGFQQRGNQPQHF
TGTGCCAGCCGGGCAGGGTTTCAACAACGCGGCAATCAGCCCCAGCATTTT
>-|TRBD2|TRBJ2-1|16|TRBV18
CASSLVWTSGDNEQFF
TGTGCCAGCTCCCTCGTGTGGACTAGCGGGGACAATGAGCAGTTCTTC
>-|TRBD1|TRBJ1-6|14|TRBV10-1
CASSLDRGRSPLHF
TGCGCCAGCAGCCTGGACAGGGGTCGTTCACCCCTCCACTTT
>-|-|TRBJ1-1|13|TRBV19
CASRPNRNTEAFF
TGTGCCAGTAGACCAAACAGGAACACTGAAGCTTTCTTT
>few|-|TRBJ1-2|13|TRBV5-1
CASSLALLGGYTF
TGCGCCAGCAGCTTGGCCTTGTTGGGTGGCTACACCTTC
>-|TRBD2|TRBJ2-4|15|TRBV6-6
CATLAGGPAKNIQYF
TGTGCCACACTAGCGGGAGGGCCGGCCAAAAACATTCAGTACTTC
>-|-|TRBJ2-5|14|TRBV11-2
CASSSSLPVETQYF
TGTGCCAGCAGCTCGTCACTACCAGTGGAGACCCAGTACTTC
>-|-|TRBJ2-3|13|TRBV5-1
CASSLPTSDTQYF
TGCGCCAGCAGCTTACCGACCTCAGATACGCAGTATTTT
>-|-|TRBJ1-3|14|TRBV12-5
CASGLGHSGNTIYF
TGTGCTAGTGGTTTGGGGCACTCTGGAAACACCATATATTTT
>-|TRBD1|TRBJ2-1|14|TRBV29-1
CSVVNRGLRNEQFF
TGCAGCGTTGTTAACAGGGGGCTTAGGAATGAGCAGTTCTTC
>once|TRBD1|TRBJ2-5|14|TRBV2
CASSGGTAQETQYF
TGTGCCAGCAGTGGAGGGACAGCCCAAGAGACCCAGTACTTC
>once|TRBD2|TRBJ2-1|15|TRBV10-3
CAISGLAGGQGEQFF
TGTGCCATCAGTGGACTAGCGGGAGGCCAGGGGGAGCAGTTCTTC
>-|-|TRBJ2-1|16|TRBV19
CASRSLGPSSYNEQFF
TGTGCCAGTAGGAGTCTGGGACCAAGCTCCTACAATGAGCAGTTCTTC
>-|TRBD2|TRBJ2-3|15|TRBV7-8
CASSLGLADTDTQYF
TGTGCCAGCAGCTTAGGTCTAGCGGACACAGATACGCAGTATTTT
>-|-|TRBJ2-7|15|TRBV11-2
CASSLGGTSFGEQYF
TGTGCCAGCAGCTTAGGGGGCACTTCTTTTGGCGAGCAGTACTTC
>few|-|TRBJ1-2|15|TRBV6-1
CASSEADGPSYGYTF
TGTGCCAGCAGTGAAGCCGACGGTCCGAGCTATGGCTACACCTTC
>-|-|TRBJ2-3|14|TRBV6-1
CASSERGVLDTQYF
TGTGCCAGCAGTGAAAGGGGAGTGTTGGATACGCAGTATTTT
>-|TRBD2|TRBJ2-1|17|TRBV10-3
CAISGRGTSGSGNEQFF
TGTGCCATCAGTGGTAGGGGGACTAGCGGGAGTGGAAATGAGCAGTTCTTC
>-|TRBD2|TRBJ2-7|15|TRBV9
CASSAGLAGPYEQYF
TGTGCCAGCAGCGCCGGACTAGCGGGGCCCTACGAGCAGTACTTC
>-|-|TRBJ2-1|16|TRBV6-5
CASSSHPVGVYNEQFF
TGTGCCAGCAGTTCCCACCCGGTGGGGGTTTACAATGAGCAGTTCTTC
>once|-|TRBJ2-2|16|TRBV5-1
CASSSEPIANTGELFF
TGCGCCAGCAGCTCCGAACCTATAGCGAACACCGGGGAGCTGTTTTTT
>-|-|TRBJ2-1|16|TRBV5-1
CASSPIRDLGVYEQFF
TGCGCCAGCAGCCCCATTCGGGACCTTGGGGTCTATGAGCAGTTCTTC
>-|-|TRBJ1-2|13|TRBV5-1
CASSLPFKSGYTF
TGCGCCAGCAGCTTGCCATTCAAGTCGGGCTACACCTTC
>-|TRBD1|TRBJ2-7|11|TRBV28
CASSPRDSSLF
TGTGCCAGCAGTCCCCGGGACAGCAGCCTCTTC
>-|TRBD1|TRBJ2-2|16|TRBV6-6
CASSYSGTGASGELFF
TGTGCCAGCAGTTACTCGGGGACAGGTGCATCGGGGGAGCTGTTTTTT
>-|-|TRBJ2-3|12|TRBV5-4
CASSPGESAQYF
TGTGCCAGCAGCCCCGGGGAGAGCGCGCAGTATTTT
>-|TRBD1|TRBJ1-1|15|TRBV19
CASSKKQGADTEAFF
TGTGCCAGTAGTAAAAAACAGGGGGCGGACACTGAAGCTTTCTTT
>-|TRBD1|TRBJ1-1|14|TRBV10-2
CASSVTGANTEAFF
TGCGCCAGCAGTGTGACAGGGGCGAACACTGAAGCTTTCTTT
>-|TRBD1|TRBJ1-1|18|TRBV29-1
CSVEIRRTGGLIRSEAFF
TGCAGCGTTGAAATTAGACGGACAGGGGGCCTTATTCGGTCTGAAGCTTTCTTT
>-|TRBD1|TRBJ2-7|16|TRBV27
CASSLIAVTGWVEQYF
TGTGCCAGCAGTTTGATCGCGGTGACAGGGTGGGTCGAGCAGTACTTC
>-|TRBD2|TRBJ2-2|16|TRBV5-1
CASRDGLADYTGELFF
TGCGCCAGCAGGGACGGACTAGCGGATTACACCGGGGAGCTGTTTTTT